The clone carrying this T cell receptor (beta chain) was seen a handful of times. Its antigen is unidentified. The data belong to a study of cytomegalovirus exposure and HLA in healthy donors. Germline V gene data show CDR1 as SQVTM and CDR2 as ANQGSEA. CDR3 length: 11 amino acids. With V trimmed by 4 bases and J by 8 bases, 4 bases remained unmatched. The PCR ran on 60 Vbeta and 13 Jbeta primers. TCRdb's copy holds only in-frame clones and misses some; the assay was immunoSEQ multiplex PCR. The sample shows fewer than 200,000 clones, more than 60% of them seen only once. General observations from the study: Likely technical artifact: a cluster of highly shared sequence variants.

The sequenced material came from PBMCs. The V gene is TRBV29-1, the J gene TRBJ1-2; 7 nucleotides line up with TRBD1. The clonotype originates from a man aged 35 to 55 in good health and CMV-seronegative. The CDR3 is CSVVTGDGYTF. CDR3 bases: TGCAGCGTTGTTACAGGGGACGGCTACACCTTC.